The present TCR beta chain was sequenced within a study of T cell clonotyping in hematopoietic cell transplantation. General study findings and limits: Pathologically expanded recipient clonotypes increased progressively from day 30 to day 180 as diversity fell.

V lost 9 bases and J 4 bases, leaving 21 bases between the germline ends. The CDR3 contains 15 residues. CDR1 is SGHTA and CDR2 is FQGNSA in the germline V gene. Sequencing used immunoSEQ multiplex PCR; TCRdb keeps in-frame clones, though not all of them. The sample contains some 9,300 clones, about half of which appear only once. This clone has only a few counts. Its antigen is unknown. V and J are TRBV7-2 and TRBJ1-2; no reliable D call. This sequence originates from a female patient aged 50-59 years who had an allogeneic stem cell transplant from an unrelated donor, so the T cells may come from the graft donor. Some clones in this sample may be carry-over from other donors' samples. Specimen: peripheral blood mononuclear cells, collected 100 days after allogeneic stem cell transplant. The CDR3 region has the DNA TGTGCCAGTAGCCCCTTATCGTCCTGGGGCTATGGCTACACCTTC. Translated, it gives CASSPLSSWGYGYTF.